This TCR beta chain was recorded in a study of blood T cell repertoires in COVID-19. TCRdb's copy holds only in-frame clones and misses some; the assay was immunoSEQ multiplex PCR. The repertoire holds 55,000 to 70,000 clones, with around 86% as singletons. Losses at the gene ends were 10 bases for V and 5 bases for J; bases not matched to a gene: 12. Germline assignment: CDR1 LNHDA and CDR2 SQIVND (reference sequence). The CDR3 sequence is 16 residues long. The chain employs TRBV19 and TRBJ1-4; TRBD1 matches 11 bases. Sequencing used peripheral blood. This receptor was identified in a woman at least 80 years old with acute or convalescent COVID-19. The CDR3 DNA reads TGTGCCACCCCCCGAAGGACAGGGGGCAGGAATGAAAAACTGTTTTTT. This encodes CATPRRTGGRNEKLFF.